This TCR beta chain was sequenced for a study of tumor and adjacent non-tumor tissue in lung cancer. Overall study: Patients comprised roughly 12 adenocarcinoma, a couple of squamous cell carcinoma and 1 small cell lung cancer. Patients were aged about 30 to 80, nine to eleven men and about 5 women, stage I to III. Each sample yielded a few million productive TCRbeta reads on average.

Study results and limitations: TCR diversity was significantly greater in tumor than normal lung tissue.

This sample's RNA came from whole unsorted tissue. More than 3 cm separated this lung sample from the edge of the tumor. As for this clonotype: The antigen remains unidentified. Mismatch with germline at one junction end may stem from a read error.

There are 17 residues in the CDR3. The library came from three nested PCR rounds adapted from ARM-PCR protocols. From the multiplex PCR reads, TCRdb called clonotypes with MiXCR, one entry per CDR3 protein. The table includes under 95,000 distinct CDR3 sequences, approximately 80% detected once. Input material: distant non-tumor lung tissue. This chain joins TRBV12-3 or TRBV12-4 and TRBJ2-1; D is perhaps TRBD1 (6 bases). The sequence was obtained from a man aged 55 to 70 with non-small cell lung cancer. CDR3 amino acids: CAISSPGHGGPKAEQFF. The CDR3 DNA sequence: TGTGCCATCAGTTCCCCGGGACATGGAGGTCCCAAGGCTGAGCAGTTCTTC.